This TCR beta chain was profiled in a study of breast tumors, draining lymph nodes, adjacent tissues. Study-wide results and caveats: Tumor T cell lymph node origin was a supported hypothesis, not proven. Most tumor T cells seemingly derive from lymph node, then expand in tumor. Tumors had less TCR diversity than lymph nodes, more than nontumor tissue. Compared with basal-like, luminal-like tumors shared significantly more repertoire with nontumor tissue.

TCRdb independently ran MiXCR on the multiplex PCR reads; one entry per CDR3 protein. The table has hundreds of thousands of distinct CDR3 sequences, about 32% seen once; the top ten hold 1.4%. Samples came from axillary lymph nodes draining the breast cancer. Concerning this clonotype itself: Antigen: not known.

The CDR3 is made up of 13 amino acids. Germline V CDR1 and CDR2: SGHKS, YYEKEE (reference sequence). The V and J ends lost 5 bases and 4 bases, in that order; junction bases with no gene match: 5. The clonotype was recovered from a female donor with breast cancer. Some clones in this sample may be carry-over from other donors' samples. The V gene is TRBV5-5, the J gene TRBJ1-1; 7 positions match TRBD1. The sample taken for sequencing was axillary lymph node tissue. The CDR3 sequence is CASSTKGATEAFF. CDR3 coding DNA: TGTGCCAGCAGTACTAAGGGGGCCACTGAAGCTTTCTTT. Using reference TRBV5-5 and TRBJ1-1 for the parts outside the CDR3, the full variable domain is DAGVTQSPTHLIKTRGQQVTLRCSPISGHKSVSWYQQVLGQGPQFIFQYYEKEERGRGNFPDRFSARQFPNYSSELNVNALLLGDSALYLCASSTKGATEAFFGQGTRLTVV.